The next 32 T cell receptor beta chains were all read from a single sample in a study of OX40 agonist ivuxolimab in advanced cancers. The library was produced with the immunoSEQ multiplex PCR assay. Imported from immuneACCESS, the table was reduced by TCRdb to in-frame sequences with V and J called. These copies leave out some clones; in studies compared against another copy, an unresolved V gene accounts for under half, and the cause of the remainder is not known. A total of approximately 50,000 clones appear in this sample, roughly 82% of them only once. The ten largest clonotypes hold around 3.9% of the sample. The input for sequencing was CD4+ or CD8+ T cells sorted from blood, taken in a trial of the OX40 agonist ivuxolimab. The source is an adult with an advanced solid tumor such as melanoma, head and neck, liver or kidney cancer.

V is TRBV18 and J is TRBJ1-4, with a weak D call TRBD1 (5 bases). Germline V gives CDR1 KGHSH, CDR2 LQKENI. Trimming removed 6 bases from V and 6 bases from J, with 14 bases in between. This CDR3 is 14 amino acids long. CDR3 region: CASSPQAGDEKLFF. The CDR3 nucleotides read TGTGCCAGCTCCCCCCAGGCGGGGGATGAAAAACTGTTTTTT.

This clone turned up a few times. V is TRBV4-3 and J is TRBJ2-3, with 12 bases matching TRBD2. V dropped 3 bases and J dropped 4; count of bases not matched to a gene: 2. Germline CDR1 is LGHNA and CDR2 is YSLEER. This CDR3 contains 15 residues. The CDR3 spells CASSQTSGSPDTQYF. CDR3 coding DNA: TGCGCCAGCAGCCAGACTAGCGGGAGCCCAGATACGCAGTATTTT.

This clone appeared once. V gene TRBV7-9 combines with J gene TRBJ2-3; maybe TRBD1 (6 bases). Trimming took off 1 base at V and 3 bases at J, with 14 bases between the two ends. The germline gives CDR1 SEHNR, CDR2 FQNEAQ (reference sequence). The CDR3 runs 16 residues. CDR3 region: CASSLVGGIKTDTQYF. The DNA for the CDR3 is TGTGCCAGCAGCTTAGTAGGGGGAATAAAAACAGATACGCAGTATTTT.

CDR3 DNA sequence: TGCAGCGCCGCACCCCAGGGGGGGAGCACTGAAGCTTTCTTT. Amino acid sequence: CSAAPQGGSTEAFF. The gene calls are TRBV29-1 and TRBJ1-1; 7 bases are shared with TRBD1. Germline V gene lookup returns CDR1 SQVTM and CDR2 ANQGSEA. V was clipped by 7 bases and J by 4 bases; unmatched bases: 12. The CDR3 contains 14 residues.

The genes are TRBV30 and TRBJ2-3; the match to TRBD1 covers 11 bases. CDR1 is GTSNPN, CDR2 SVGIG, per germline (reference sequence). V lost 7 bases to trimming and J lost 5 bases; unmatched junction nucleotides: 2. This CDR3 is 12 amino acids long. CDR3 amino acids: CASGQGGDTQYF. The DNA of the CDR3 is TGTGCCTCGGGACAGGGGGGAGATACGCAGTATTTT. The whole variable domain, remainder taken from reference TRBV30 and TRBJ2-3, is SQTIHQWPATLVQPVGSPLSLECTVEGTSNPNLYWYRQAAGRGLQLLFYSVGIGQISSEVPQNLSASRPQDRQFILSSKKLLLSDSGFYLCASGQGGDTQYFGPGTRLTVL.

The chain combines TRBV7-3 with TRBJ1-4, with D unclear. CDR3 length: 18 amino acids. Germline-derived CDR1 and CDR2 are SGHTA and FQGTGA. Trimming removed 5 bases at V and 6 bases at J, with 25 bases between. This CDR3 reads CASSLGWTGGYIHEKLFF. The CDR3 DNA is TGTGCCAGCAGCCTCGGGTGGACCGGCGGTTATATACATGAAAAACTGTTTTTT.

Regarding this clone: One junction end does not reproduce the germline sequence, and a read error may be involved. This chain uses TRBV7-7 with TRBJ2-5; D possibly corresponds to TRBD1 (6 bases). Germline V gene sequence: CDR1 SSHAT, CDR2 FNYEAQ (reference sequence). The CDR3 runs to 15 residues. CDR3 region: CASSLMGASRETQYF. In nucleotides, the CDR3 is TGTGCTAGCAGCCTTATGGGGGCCTCCCGGGAGACCCAGTACTTC.

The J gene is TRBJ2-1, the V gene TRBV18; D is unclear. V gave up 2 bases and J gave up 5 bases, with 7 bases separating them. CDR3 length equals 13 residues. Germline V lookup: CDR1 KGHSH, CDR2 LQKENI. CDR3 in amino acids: CASSPNGDNEQFF. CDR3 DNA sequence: TGTGCCAGCTCACCAAACGGCGACAATGAGCAGTTCTTC.

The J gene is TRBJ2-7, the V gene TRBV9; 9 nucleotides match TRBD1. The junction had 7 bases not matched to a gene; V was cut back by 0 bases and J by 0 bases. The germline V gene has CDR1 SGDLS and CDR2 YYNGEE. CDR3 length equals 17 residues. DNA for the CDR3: TGTGCCAGCAGCGTAGAAGGGACAGGGACACTCTCCTACGAGCAGTACTTC. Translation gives CASSVEGTGTLSYEQYF.

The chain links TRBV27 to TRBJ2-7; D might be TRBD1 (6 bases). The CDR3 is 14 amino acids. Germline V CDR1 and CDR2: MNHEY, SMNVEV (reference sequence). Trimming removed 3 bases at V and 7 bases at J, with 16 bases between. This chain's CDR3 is CASSFNRALLEQYF. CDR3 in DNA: TGTGCCAGCAGTTTTAACAGGGCCTTGTTAGAGCAGTACTTC.

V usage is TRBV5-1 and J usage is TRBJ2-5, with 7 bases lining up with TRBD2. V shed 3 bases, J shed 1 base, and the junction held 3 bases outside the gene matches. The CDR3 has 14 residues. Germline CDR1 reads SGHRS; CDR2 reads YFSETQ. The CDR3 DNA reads TGCGCCAGCAGCTCAGGGAGGGGCCAAGAGACCCAGTACTTC. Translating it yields CASSSGRGQETQYF.

CDR3 in amino acids: CASSIDGVGNYGYTF. CDR3 sequence (DNA): TGTGCCAGTAGTATAGACGGGGTAGGGAACTATGGCTACACCTTC. The chain carries TRBV19 and TRBJ1-2, with no clear D. Looked up from germline, CDR1 is LNHDA and CDR2 is SQIVND (reference sequence). Trimming stripped 0 bases from V and 2 bases from J, with 10 bases between. This CDR3 is 15 amino acids long.

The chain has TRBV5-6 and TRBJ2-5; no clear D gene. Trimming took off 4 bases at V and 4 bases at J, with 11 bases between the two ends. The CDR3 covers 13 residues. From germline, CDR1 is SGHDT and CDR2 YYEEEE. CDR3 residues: CASSHAPRETQYF. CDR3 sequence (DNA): TGTGCCAGCAGCCACGCACCCCGAGAGACCCAGTACTTC. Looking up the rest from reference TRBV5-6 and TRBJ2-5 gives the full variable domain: DAGVTQSPTHLIKTRGQQVTLRCSPKSGHDTVSWYQQALGQGPQFIFQYYEEEERQRGNFPDRFSGHQFPNYSSELNVNALLLGDSALYLCASSHAPRETQYFGPGTRLLVL.

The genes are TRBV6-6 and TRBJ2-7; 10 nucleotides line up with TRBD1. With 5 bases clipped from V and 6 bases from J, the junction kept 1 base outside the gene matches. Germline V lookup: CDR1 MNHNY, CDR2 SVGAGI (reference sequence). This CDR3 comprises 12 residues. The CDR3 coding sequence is TGTGCCAGCAGTGGACAGGGGGGCGAGCAGTACTTC. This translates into CASSGQGGEQYF.

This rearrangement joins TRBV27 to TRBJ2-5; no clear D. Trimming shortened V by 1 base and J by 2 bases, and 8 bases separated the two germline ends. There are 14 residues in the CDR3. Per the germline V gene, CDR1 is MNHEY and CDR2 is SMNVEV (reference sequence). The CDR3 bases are TGTGCCAGCAGTTTATTCTGGGGTCAAGAGACCCAGTACTTC. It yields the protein CASSLFWGQETQYF.

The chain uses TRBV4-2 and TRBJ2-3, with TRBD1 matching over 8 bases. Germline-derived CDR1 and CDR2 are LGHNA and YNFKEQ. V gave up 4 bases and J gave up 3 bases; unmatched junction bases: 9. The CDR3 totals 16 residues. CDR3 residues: CASSPRTGMGTDTQYF. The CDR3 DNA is TGTGCCAGCAGCCCACGGACAGGGATGGGTACAGATACGCAGTATTTT.

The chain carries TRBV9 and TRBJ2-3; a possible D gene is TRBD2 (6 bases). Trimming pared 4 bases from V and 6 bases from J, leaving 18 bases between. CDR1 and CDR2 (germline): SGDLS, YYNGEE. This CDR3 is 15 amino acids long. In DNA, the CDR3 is TGTGCCAGCAGCCCTGGGCCCACTGCGGGGGATACGCAGTATTTT. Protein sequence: CASSPGPTAGDTQYF. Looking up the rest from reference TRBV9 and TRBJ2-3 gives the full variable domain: DSGVTQTPKHLITATGQRVTLRCSPRSGDLSVYWYQQSLDQGLQFLIQYYNGEERAKGNILERFSAQQFPDLHSELNLSSLELGDSALYFCASSPGPTAGDTQYFGPGTRLTVL.

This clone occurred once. CDR3 coding DNA: TGTGCCAGCAGCTTAGCGCTAGGAAAGGGGAACGAGCAGTACTTC. It encodes CASSLALGKGNEQYF. The gene calls are TRBV7-9 and TRBJ2-7; possibly TRBD1 for D (5 bases). Germline lookup yields CDR1 SEHNR and CDR2 FQNEAQ (reference sequence). V lost 0 bases to trimming and J lost 5 bases, with 14 bases between them. CDR3 size: 15 residues.

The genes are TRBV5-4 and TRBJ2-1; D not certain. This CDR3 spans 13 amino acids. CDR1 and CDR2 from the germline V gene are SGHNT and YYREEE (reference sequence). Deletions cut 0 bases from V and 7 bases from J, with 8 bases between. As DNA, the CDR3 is TGTGCCAGCAGCTTGGGCACTGGTAATGAGCAGTTCTTC. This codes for CASSLGTGNEQFF.

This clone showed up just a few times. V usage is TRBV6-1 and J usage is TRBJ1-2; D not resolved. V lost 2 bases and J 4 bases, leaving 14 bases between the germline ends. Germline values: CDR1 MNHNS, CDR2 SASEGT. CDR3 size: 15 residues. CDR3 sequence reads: CASSEFQEFGYGYTF. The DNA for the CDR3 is TGTGCCAGCAGTGAATTTCAGGAATTCGGCTATGGCTACACCTTC.

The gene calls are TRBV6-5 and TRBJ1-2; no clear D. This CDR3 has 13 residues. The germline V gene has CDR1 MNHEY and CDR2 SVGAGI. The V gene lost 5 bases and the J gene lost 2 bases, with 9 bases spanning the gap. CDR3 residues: CASSGGPNYGYTF. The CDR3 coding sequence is TGTGCCAGCAGTGGTGGGCCAAACTATGGCTACACCTTC.

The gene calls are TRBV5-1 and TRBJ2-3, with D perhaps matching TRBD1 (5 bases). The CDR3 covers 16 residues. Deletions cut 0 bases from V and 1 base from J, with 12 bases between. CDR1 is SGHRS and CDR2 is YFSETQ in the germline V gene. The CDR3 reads CASSLVLSTGTDTQYF. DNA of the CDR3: TGCGCCAGCAGCTTGGTACTCTCGACAGGCACAGATACGCAGTATTTT.

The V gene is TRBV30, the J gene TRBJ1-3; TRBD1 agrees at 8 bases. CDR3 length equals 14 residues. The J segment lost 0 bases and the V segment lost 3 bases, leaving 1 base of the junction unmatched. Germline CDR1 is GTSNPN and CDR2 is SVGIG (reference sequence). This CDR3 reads CAWRTGASGNTIYF. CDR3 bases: TGTGCCTGGAGGACAGGGGCCTCTGGAAACACCATATATTTT.

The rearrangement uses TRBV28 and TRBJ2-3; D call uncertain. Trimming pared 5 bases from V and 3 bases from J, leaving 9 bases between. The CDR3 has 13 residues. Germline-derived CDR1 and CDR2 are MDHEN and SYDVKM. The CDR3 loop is CASSPYRTDTQYF. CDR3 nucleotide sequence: TGTGCCAGCAGTCCCTATAGGACAGATACGCAGTATTTT.

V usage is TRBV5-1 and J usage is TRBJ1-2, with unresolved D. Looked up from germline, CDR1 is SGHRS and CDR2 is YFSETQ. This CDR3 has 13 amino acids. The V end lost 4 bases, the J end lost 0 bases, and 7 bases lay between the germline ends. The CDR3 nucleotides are TGCGCCAGCAGCCCGAGGGCTAACTATGGCTACACCTTC. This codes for CASSPRANYGYTF.

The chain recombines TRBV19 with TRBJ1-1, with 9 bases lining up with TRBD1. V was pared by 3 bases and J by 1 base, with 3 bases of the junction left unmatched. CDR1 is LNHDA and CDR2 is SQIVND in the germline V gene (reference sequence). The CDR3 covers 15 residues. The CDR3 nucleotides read TGTGCCAGTAGTATTACGGGACAGGGGAACACTGAAGCTTTCTTT. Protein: CASSITGQGNTEAFF. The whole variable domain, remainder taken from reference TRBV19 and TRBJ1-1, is DGGITQSPKYLFRKEGQNVTLSCEQNLNHDAMYWYRQDPGQGLRLIYYSQIVNDFQKGDIAEGYSVSREKKESFPLTVTSAQKNPTAFYLCASSITGQGNTEAFFGQGTRLTVV.

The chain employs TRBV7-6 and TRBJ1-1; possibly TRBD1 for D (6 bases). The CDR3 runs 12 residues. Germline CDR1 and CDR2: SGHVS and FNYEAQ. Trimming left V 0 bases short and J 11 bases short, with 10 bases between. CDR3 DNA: TGTGCCAGCAGCTTAGCAGGGGGGGGCGCTTTCTTT. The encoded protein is CASSLAGGGAFF.

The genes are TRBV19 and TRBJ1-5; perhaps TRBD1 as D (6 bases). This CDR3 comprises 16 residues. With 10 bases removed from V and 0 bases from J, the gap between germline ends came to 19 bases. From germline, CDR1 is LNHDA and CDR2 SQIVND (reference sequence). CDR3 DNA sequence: TGTGCCACCAGTACCAAAGCAGGGGATAGCAATCAGCCCCAGCATTTT. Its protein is CATSTKAGDSNQPQHF.

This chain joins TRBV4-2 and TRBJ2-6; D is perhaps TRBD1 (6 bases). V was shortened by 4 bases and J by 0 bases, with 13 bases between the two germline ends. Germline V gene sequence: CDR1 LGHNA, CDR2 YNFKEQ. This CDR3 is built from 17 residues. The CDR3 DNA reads TGTGCCAGCAGCCGCACGAAAGGGGGCTCTGGGGCCAACGTCCTGACTTTC. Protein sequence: CASSRTKGGSGANVLTF.

The CDR3 bases are TGTGCCAGCAGTGAAACCCCGGACAGGGTGGAAAAACTGTTTTTT. This translates into CASSETPDRVEKLFF. The rearrangement links TRBV6-1 to TRBJ1-4; 8 bases fit TRBD1. The CDR3 covers 15 residues. The ends lost 2 bases at V and 8 bases at J; junction bases unmatched: 7. Germline-derived CDR1 and CDR2 are MNHNS and SASEGT.

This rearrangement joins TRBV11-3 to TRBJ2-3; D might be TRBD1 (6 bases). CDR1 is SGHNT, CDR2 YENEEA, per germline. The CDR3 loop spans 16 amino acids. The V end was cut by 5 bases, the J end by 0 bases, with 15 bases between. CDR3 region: CASSPMDSLSTDTQYF. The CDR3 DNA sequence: TGTGCCAGCAGCCCCATGGACAGTCTTAGCACAGATACGCAGTATTTT.

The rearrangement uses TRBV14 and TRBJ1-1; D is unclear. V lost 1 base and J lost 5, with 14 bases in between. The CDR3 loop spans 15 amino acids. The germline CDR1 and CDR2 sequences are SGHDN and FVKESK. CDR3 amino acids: CASSQGAGLGTEAFF. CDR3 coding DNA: TGTGCCAGCAGCCAAGGGGCAGGCCTGGGGACTGAAGCTTTCTTT.